Described below is a single TCR beta chain sequence and its context. This clone showed up just a few times. The antigen it binds to is not known. Base quality data are lacking; no much larger clone is found one base away. The cohort was made up of approximately 670 healthy bone marrow donors. At the time of sampling, every cohort member was nominally healthy, though immune exposures that went unrecorded were likely present. The donor was CMV seropositive and belonged to the group of about 290 seropositive cohort members. Each donor provided a peripheral blood sample, and peripheral blood mononuclear cells were used for TCR beta sequencing. The Qiagen DNeasy Blood Extraction Kit was used to extract genomic DNA from the blood cell samples. This specimen belongs to a study of cytomegalovirus exposure and HLA in healthy donors (dated by TCRdb to 2016 to 2017). Study-wide context: According to an earlier analysis of several hundred of the donors, 150 million to 200 million T cells yielded 120 million or so unique TCR beta sequences and more than 250 Gb of sequence data. The study combined high-throughput TCR immunosequencing, statistical association of individual TCRs with disease status, and machine learning to predict cytomegalovirus infection status. A separate validation cohort of over 95 different subjects was used in addition to the roughly 620-subject first cohort. HLA typing included class I and class II loci at four-digit resolution. The later analysis used no new phenotypic data to find candidate immune exposures, relying instead on TCR beta sequences and their occurrence across donors. Approximately 310 gigabases of sequencing data and tens of millions of unique TCR sequences were included in an early release covering several hundred HLA-typed donors. Four or five DR-DQ haplotypes were treated as single units for association and clustering because of strong linkage in the cohort. Typing coverage differed by locus: A, B, C, DRB1 and DQB1 were typed in about 620-640 donors, DQA1 in 500 to 550, DPA1 in 600 to 610, and DPB1 in just under 480. Of the roughly 420 genotyped donors, roughly 80% were placed in the genetic ancestry cluster associated with self-reported Caucasian donors. A later genetic analysis used genome-wide SNP genotypes for about 55% of the 666 donors, treating that subset as a discovery cohort. In a later analysis, previously published TCR beta repertoires from several hundred donors were re-analyzed and high-resolution HLA genotyping was added so that TCR occurrence patterns could be studied. Every repertoire in the discovery cohort had been generated on one and the same sequencing platform. Using immunosequencing, the study profiled T cell repertoires from roughly 650 subjects and related those repertoires to cytomegalovirus serostatus. On average, roughly 200,000 unique TCR beta nucleotide sequences were sequenced per donor among more than 350 genotyped donors of the cohort, with around 19% of those sequences being non-productive. An earlier analysis of several hundred of the donors used high-throughput TCR beta sequencing to judge whether each TCR beta V gene segment behaved as functional or pseudogenic. The study aimed to test whether cataloging public T cell receptors could reveal signatures of past pathogen exposure. Donor age, sex, ethnicity and CMV serostatus were collected together with the repertoire data.

Overall study outcomes, separate from this receptor: Most CMV-associated TCR beta chains appeared to be HLA-restricted in a later analysis, and the HLA associations seemed to be driven largely by CMV exposure. In a later genetic analysis, fewer N-insertions in productive TCRs were reported among donors in an Asian-associated ancestry cluster than the approximately 710-donor mean. A cluster of highly shared sequence variants was judged likely to represent a technical artifact of the sequencing pipeline. CMV serostatus was the only immune exposure information available for the cohort. Because some donors lacked HLA typing at each locus, the association tests relied only on the typed subset. Correlated functional status among segregating V segments might reflect linkage disequilibrium, but an unknown experimental factor could not be ruled out. Some IMGT-functional V segments, including TRBV6-2 and TRBV6-3, could not be distinguished by the 87-base-pair reads and were therefore excluded. In the study, some 180 TCR beta chains were listed as associated with cytomegalovirus. While some public TCRs were present in many individuals, most TCR sequences turned up only very rarely across donors. In a later analysis, HLA-associated TCR beta chains were found to be more clonally expanded and to have lower generation probabilities than equally common non-associated chains. According to the authors, the approach could potentially be generalized to other disease states and immunological phenotypes. Cytomegalovirus status was reported to be diagnosed by the classifier with high specificity and sensitivity in both the original and validation cohorts. The cohort was sequenced for TCR beta chains only, and without alpha or paired-chain data the features that could be detected were limited. Strong co-occurrence of HLA alleles, especially DR and DQ, made assigning TCR associations to individual alleles difficult. In an earlier analysis of around 600 of the donors, most TCR beta V segments appeared in productive rearrangements about 90% or about 30% of the time, broadly matching IMGT annotations. Some 15 rarely observed V segments, including chromosome 9 orphons, were excluded from the earlier analysis of approximately 500 of the donors because counts were too low. In vitro tests confirmed that a few of the cytomegalovirus-associated TCR beta chains recognize cytomegalovirus antigens. A later analysis associated approximately 17,000 TCR beta sequences with specific HLA alleles at a false discovery rate of 0.05. According to a later analysis, TCR association rates differed among HLA loci, with DRB1 alleles showing the most associated TCRs and HLA-C alleles showing the fewest. A further reported finding was that TCR beta sequences accurately predicted the HLA-A and HLA-B alleles for most subjects in the first cohort. In a later analysis, several top co-occurrence clusters were reported to appear linked to parvovirus B19, influenza, CMV and Epstein-Barr virus. Presence/absence analyses assumed roughly uniform sequencing depth across donors, an assumption that may not hold. An association between a missense DCLRE1C variant and V-gene and J-gene trimming of TCR beta chains was found in a later genetic analysis and replicated in an independent cohort.

At the junction V is shortened by 2 bases and J by 10 bases, with 15 bases in between. The CDR1 and CDR2 encoded by the germline V gene are SGDLS and YYNGEE. Spanning cysteine to phenylalanine, the CDR3 consists of 14 amino acids. Only the CDR3 region is kept as DNA, spanning 42 bases read in frame from base 1. Library creation used the immunoSEQ multiplex PCR assay. For the multiplex PCR, a mixture combining 60 forward primers for TCR Vbeta segments and 13 reverse primers for TCR Jbeta segments was used. Amplification of the CDR3 region of rearranged TCR beta genes was performed with a multiplex PCR assay on genomic DNA. Amplified TCR beta libraries were sequenced as 87-base-pair reads on the Illumina HiSeq System. Under the source paper's analysis protocol: A later analysis counted about 76 million unique TCR beta chains across the 666 repertoires, and about 10 million of these chains were shared by at least two donors. A nearest-neighbor algorithm error-corrected the raw reads and collapsed the reads into unique sequences, merging closely related sequences to remove PCR and sequencing errors. CDR3 sequences were aligned to IMGT reference sequences to assign V, D and J gene segments. For a sequence to be retained, a match of at least six nucleotides to both a V gene segment and a J gene segment was required. Rearrangements were called productive when the CDR3 lacked stop codons and stayed in frame with V and J; all others were non-productive. Following IMGT convention, CDR3 was defined as the stretch from the second conserved V-encoded cysteine to the conserved J-encoded phenylalanine. Sequences without an unambiguous match to a single V gene segment were excluded from the earlier analysis of a few hundred of the donors. An earlier analysis of 587 of the donors classified V segments as functional when productive rearrangements were above 56.7% and as segregating when the standard deviation between donors was above 5%. A statistical classification framework was developed to diagnose cytomegalovirus status using the catalog of TCR beta chain sequences. In a later analysis, V and J genes were assigned by comparing TCR nucleotide sequences against IMGT/GENE-DB human TR gene sequences. In a later analysis, CDR3 sequences and most-parsimonious VDJ recombination scenarios were assigned using the TCRdist pipeline. In a later analysis, each TCR beta chain was defined by its CDR3 amino acid sequence together with its V-gene family, and reads lacking a unique V-gene family were excluded. To address suspected cross-contamination and a sequencing artifact, a later analysis removed roughly 580 highly shared, low-generation-probability nucleotide sequences. In a later analysis, a clonal expansion index for each public chain was calculated from normalized within-repertoire ranks of inferred template counts. In a later analysis, generation probabilities were computed with a VDJ recombination model fitted to out-of-frame rearrangements, and the resulting probabilities were checked against IGoR. Hypergeometric tests were used in a later analysis to score TCR-TCR, TCR-HLA and TCR-CMV co-occurrence, with a repertoire-size bias correction applied to the TCR pairs. A later analysis estimated false discovery rates by permuting HLA or CMV assignments 20 times. In a later analysis, co-occurring TCRs were grouped with DBSCAN, and TCRdist sequence similarity was added when clustering was performed within HLA-allele-positive subsets. Repertoires with fewer than 30,000 or more than 120,000 public chains were left out of co-occurrence clustering, as were a few repertoires with anomalous nucleotide sharing. TCRdb took this table from immuneACCESS and kept in-frame rearrangements with V and J called. Such tables lack part of the clones; where checked against another copy, unresolved V genes explain under half of the gap, and the rest is unexplained. That table furnishes V, J and clone size, whereas the DNA furnished D and trimming. The sample records about 200,000 clones, around 79% of which are singletons. The ten largest make up around 0.38% of the sample.

This receptor was obtained from a male donor in good health and CMV-seropositive. The chain links TRBV9 with TRBJ1-4; the D region possibly corresponds to TRBD1 (6 bases align). The specimen sequenced was PBMCs. Here the CDR3 is given as CASSVEQGLGKLFF. The sequenced DNA is TGTGCCAGCAGCGTTGAACAGGGTCTTGGAAAACTGTTTTTT.